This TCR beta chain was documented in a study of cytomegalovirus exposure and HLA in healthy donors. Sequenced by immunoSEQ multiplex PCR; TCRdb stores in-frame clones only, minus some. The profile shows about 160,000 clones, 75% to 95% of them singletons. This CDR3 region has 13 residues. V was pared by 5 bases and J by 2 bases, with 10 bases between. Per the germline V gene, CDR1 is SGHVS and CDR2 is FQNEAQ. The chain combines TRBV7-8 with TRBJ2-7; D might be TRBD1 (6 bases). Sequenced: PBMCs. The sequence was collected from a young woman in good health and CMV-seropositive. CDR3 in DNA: TGTGCCAGCAGCGTAGGACAGACCTACGAGCAGTACTTC. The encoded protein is CASSVGQTYEQYF.